The 23 T cell receptor beta chains presented below share a single source sample, sequenced in a study of siplizumab effects on memory and regulatory T cells. TCRdb's copy holds only in-frame clones and misses some; the assay was immunoSEQ multiplex PCR. The sample shows over 100,000 clones, just over 90% of them seen only once. The sequenced sample was non-Treg CD4+ T cells sorted from blood. The receptors here all came from a human donor in good health.

A note on this clone: One end of the junction fails to match germline, which may point to a read error. The chain carries TRBV5-4 and TRBJ1-2; 10 bases map to TRBD1. CDR1 and CDR2 (germline): SGHNT, YYREEE (reference sequence). This CDR3 comprises 16 residues. CDR3: CANSLTGQGYNYGYTF. The CDR3 bases are TGTGCCAACAGCTTGACGGGACAGGGGTATAACTATGGCTACACCTTC.

This clone appeared once. The chain employs TRBV7-3 and TRBJ2-1; 10 bases map to TRBD1. CDR1 SGHTA and CDR2 FQGTGA come from the germline V gene. This CDR3 is built from 17 residues. J was trimmed by 4 bases and V by 5 bases; bases with no gene match: 11. The CDR3 DNA follows: TGTGCCAGCAGCCAGACAGGGGGCCACGCTACGTACAATGAGCAGTTCTTC. Residues: CASSQTGGHATYNEQFF.

The CDR3 protein is CASSYSGHKNTEAFF. As DNA, the CDR3 is TGTGCCAGCAGTTACTCGGGGCACAAGAACACTGAAGCTTTCTTT. V is TRBV6-6 and J is TRBJ1-1, with D tentatively TRBD1 (5 bases). In germline, CDR1 is MNHNY, CDR2 SVGAGI (reference sequence). V lost 0 bases and J lost 1, with 9 bases in between. The CDR3 loop spans 15 amino acids.

The chain links TRBV5-4 to TRBJ2-7; no clear D. There are 15 residues in the CDR3. From germline, CDR1 is SGHNT and CDR2 YYREEE (reference sequence). Between the trimmed V and J ends, which lost 4 bases and 0 bases, there was a span of 14 bases. The CDR3 protein is CASSPAASLSYEQYF. Written as DNA, the CDR3 is TGTGCCAGCAGCCCGGCGGCGTCCCTCTCCTACGAGCAGTACTTC.

This chain links TRBV6-6 with TRBJ2-1, with 11 bases identical to TRBD2. Germline CDR1 is MNHNY and CDR2 is SVGAGI (reference sequence). V shed 2 bases, J shed 6 bases, and the junction held 3 bases outside the gene matches. This CDR3 is 15 amino acids long. The CDR3: CASSYTSGGFNEQFF. CDR3 DNA sequence: TGTGCCAGCAGTTACACTAGCGGGGGTTTCAATGAGCAGTTCTTC.

This clone was seen a single time. CDR3 nucleotide sequence: TGTGCCAGCCACAACAGGGGCCCTTATGGCTACACCTTC. Residues: CASHNRGPYGYTF. The chain carries TRBV18 and TRBJ1-2, with 7 positions matching TRBD1. Germline CDR1 reads KGHSH; CDR2 reads LQKENI. The CDR3 is 13 amino acids. V dropped 8 bases and J dropped 5; count of bases not matched to a gene: 8.

The V and J genes are TRBV30 and TRBJ1-5, with unresolved D. Per the germline V gene, CDR1 is GTSNPN and CDR2 is SVGIG (reference sequence). Between the trimmed V and J ends, which lost 0 bases and 4 bases, there was a span of 10 bases. The CDR3 sequence is 14 residues long. DNA for the CDR3: TGTGCCTGGAGTGTATTACCAGGAAATCAGCCCCAGCATTTT. Translated, it gives CAWSVLPGNQPQHF.

V and J are TRBV6-5 and TRBJ2-7; the match to TRBD1 covers 9 bases. CDR1 is MNHEY and CDR2 is SVGAGI in the germline V gene. The CDR3 spans 16 residues. The trim removed 2 bases at V and 2 bases at J, leaving 7 bases unmatched. As DNA, the CDR3 is TGTGCCAGCAGTTACGCACAGGGGGCAAACACCTACGAGCAGTACTTC. Protein product: CASSYAQGANTYEQYF.

The chain couples TRBV28 to TRBJ2-7; 8 bases align to TRBD1. The length of the CDR3 is 14 residues. In germline, CDR1 is MDHEN, CDR2 SYDVKM. J lost 6 bases, V lost 5 bases, and 9 bases had no gene match. The CDR3 DNA reads TGTGCCAGCAGTCCCGGACAGGGTCCGGGCGAGCAGTACTTC. Translated: CASSPGQGPGEQYF.

The chain links TRBV4-2 to TRBJ2-1; 12 bases match TRBD2. Losses at the gene ends were 0 bases for V and 6 bases for J; bases not matched to a gene: 9. This CDR3 is 18 amino acids long. CDR1 and CDR2 from the germline V gene are LGHNA and YNFKEQ. This CDR3 reads CASSQERLGLAGSNEQFF. The CDR3 DNA is TGTGCCAGCAGCCAAGAGAGACTAGGACTAGCGGGGAGCAATGAGCAGTTCTTC.

J is TRBJ2-3 and V is TRBV11-2; TRBD2 agrees at 9 bases. There are 16 residues in the CDR3. Germline V lookup: CDR1 SGHAT, CDR2 FQNNGV. Losses at the gene ends were 10 bases for V and 2 bases for J; bases not matched to a gene: 13. Here the CDR3 reads CATSILTSGTTDTQYF. CDR3 nucleotide sequence: TGTGCCACTTCGATCCTGACTAGCGGTACCACAGATACGCAGTATTTT.

The genes are TRBV5-4 and TRBJ2-2; 8 bases fit TRBD2. The germline V gene encodes CDR1 SGHNT and CDR2 YYREEE (reference sequence). V was pared by 7 bases and J by 3 bases, with 5 bases of the junction left unmatched. CDR3 length equals 14 residues. In DNA, the CDR3 is TGTGCCAGCCGGTACGGGGGGGACACCGGGGAGCTGTTTTTT. Protein product: CASRYGGDTGELFF.

Worth noting for this clone: Mismatch with germline at one junction end may stem from a read error. The genes are TRBV5-1 and TRBJ2-1, with TRBD1 as a possible D gene (5 bases). CDR1 is SGHRS, CDR2 YFSETQ, per germline. The CDR3 totals 14 residues. The chain's CDR3 is CASSLGGSNNEQFF. CDR3 nucleotide sequence: TGCGCCAGCAGCTTGGGGGGCTCCAACAATGAGCAGTTCTTC.

This chain links TRBV6-6 with TRBJ1-5; D remains unclear. CDR3 size: 15 residues. The germline V and J ends were trimmed by 7 bases and 2 bases, with 15 bases remaining between them. Germline loops: CDR1 MNHNY, CDR2 SVGAGI (reference sequence). CDR3: CASTLEGRGNQPQHF. Here the CDR3 DNA reads TGTGCCAGCACCCTGGAGGGTAGGGGCAATCAGCCCCAGCATTTT.

The J gene is TRBJ2-5, the V gene TRBV7-2; D might be TRBD1 (5 bases). CDR1 and CDR2 (germline): SGHTA, FQGNSA. The length of the CDR3 is 15 residues. The V gene lost 1 base and the J gene lost 4 bases, with 13 bases spanning the gap. The DNA of the CDR3 is TGTGCCAGCAGCTTAGGTCTCAGGGTGGGAGAGACCCAGTACTTC. Amino acid sequence: CASSLGLRVGETQYF. The full variable domain, its missing parts supplied by reference TRBV7-2 and TRBJ2-5, is GAGVSQSPSNKVTEKGKDVELRCDPISGHTALYWYRQSLGQGLEFLIYFQGNSAPDKSGLPSDRFSAERTGGSVSTLTIQRTQQEDSAVYLCASSLGLRVGETQYFGPGTRLLVL.

The chain carries TRBV9 and TRBJ2-7, with D perhaps TRBD1 (6 bases). CDR3 length equals 14 residues. The V gene's germline CDR1 is SGDLS and CDR2 YYNGEE. V was shortened by 2 bases and J by 0 bases, with 9 bases between the two germline ends. CDR3 residues: CASSVGQSSYEQYF. In DNA, the CDR3 is TGTGCCAGCAGCGTTGGACAGAGCTCCTACGAGCAGTACTTC.

The gene calls are TRBV2 and TRBJ1-5; a possible D gene is TRBD1 (5 bases). The CDR3 runs to 14 residues. V lost 3 bases and J 6 bases, leaving 12 bases between the germline ends. CDR1 is SNHLY, CDR2 FYNNEI, per germline. This CDR3 reads CASSDWGTSQPQHF. The CDR3, as DNA: TGTGCCAGCAGTGACTGGGGGACTTCTCAGCCCCAGCATTTT.

The rearrangement links TRBV12-5 to TRBJ1-6, with unresolved D. The CDR3 spans 18 residues. V was trimmed by 6 bases and J by 5 bases, leaving 23 bases between them. In germline, CDR1 is LGHNT, CDR2 FRNRAP. The chain's CDR3 is CASGDTSGPLWDNSPLHF. As DNA, the CDR3 is TGTGCTAGTGGAGACACGTCTGGTCCCCTTTGGGATAATTCACCCCTCCACTTT.

The sample holds one count of this clone. The J gene is TRBJ2-7, the V gene TRBV2; D not certain. The CDR3 runs to 14 residues. Germline values: CDR1 SNHLY, CDR2 FYNNEI. The V gene lost 7 bases and the J gene lost 2 bases, with 15 bases spanning the gap. The CDR3 spells CASKWPRTPYEQYF. DNA for the CDR3: TGTGCCAGCAAGTGGCCGAGGACCCCCTACGAGCAGTACTTC.

V and J are TRBV29-1 and TRBJ1-4; tentative D call: TRBD1 (5 bases). The CDR3 loop spans 15 amino acids. Germline V gene lookup returns CDR1 SQVTM and CDR2 ANQGSEA. Between the trimmed V and J ends, which lost 0 bases and 8 bases, there was a span of 16 bases. The CDR3 reads CSVEDRSRGSEKLFF. The CDR3, as DNA: TGCAGCGTTGAAGATCGTTCGCGGGGGAGCGAAAAACTGTTTTTT.

V usage is TRBV12-5 and J usage is TRBJ2-2; 8 nucleotides align to TRBD2. V trimming: 5 bases; J trimming: 6 bases; junction bases outside the gene matches: 8. CDR1 LGHNT and CDR2 FRNRAP come from the germline V gene. The CDR3 is 15 amino acids. The CDR3: CASGLLIGGAGELFF. In nucleotides, the CDR3 is TGTGCTAGTGGTCTTCTTATCGGGGGGGCCGGGGAGCTGTTTTTT.

The rearrangement joins TRBV29-1 to TRBJ2-3; D unresolved. This CDR3 is built from 14 residues. Germline V gives CDR1 SQVTM, CDR2 ANQGSEA. V lost 6 bases, J lost 1 base, and 14 bases lay in between. This CDR3 reads CSVPQSSGTDTQYF. The CDR3 DNA reads TGCAGCGTCCCACAGTCTTCTGGCACAGATACGCAGTATTTT.

The chain uses TRBV28 and TRBJ2-5, with D maybe TRBD2 (6 bases). Per germline, CDR1 MDHEN and CDR2 SYDVKM. Trimming pared 4 bases from V and 5 bases from J, leaving 8 bases between. The CDR3 spans 12 residues. CDR3 nucleotides: TGTGCCAGCAGTTCGGGGGTGGAGACCCAGTACTTC. Protein: CASSSGVETQYF.